This record looks at one T cell receptor beta chain sequence and its context. Authors' analysis steps: Scientists estimated how many nucleated cells there were by amplifying reference gene primers. Using immunoSEQ multiplex PCR, the repertoire was profiled, and TCRdb retains in-frame clones only, with some absent. V and J calls and clone size follow that table, whereas D and trimming were derived from the DNA. The sample shows over 200,000 clones, nearly 90% of them seen only once. This entry comes from a study of blood T cell repertoires in COVID-19. Those enrolled, adults aged roughly 18 to 89 years, came from about two dozen US areas. All recovered Cohort 3 donors got two negative PCRs, got clearance, or saw symptom resolution. Germline V CDR1 and CDR2: LNHNV, YYDKDF (reference sequence). Trimming cost V 3 bases and J 4 bases; bases outside gene matches: 1. The CDR3 sequence is 14 residues long.

Sequencing was done on a sample of PBMCs or T cells enriched from blood (not recorded which). The chain carries TRBV15 and TRBJ1-5; TRBD1 matches at 9 bases. This clonotype was obtained from a young man who had recovered from COVID-19. The CDR3 sequence: CATSRTGGNQPQHF. In DNA form, the CDR3 reads TGTGCCACCAGCAGGACAGGGGGAAATCAGCCCCAGCATTTT.